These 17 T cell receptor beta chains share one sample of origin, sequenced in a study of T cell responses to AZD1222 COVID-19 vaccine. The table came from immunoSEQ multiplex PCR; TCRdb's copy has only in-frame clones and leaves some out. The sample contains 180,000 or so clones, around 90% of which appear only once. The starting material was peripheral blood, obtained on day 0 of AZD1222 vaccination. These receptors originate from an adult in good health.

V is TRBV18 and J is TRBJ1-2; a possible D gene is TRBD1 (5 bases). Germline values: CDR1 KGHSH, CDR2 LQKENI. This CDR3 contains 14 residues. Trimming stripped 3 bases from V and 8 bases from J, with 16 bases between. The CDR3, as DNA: TGTGCCAGCTCACCTTTATCCGGGGCAGAAGGCTACACCTTC. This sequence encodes CASSPLSGAEGYTF.

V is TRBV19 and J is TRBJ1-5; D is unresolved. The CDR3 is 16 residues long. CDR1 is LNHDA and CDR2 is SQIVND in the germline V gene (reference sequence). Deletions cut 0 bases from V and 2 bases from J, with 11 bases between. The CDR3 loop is CASSIDPDVGNQPQHF. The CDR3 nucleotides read TGTGCCAGTAGTATAGACCCGGACGTAGGCAATCAGCCCCAGCATTTT. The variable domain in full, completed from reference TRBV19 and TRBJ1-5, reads DGGITQSPKYLFRKEGQNVTLSCEQNLNHDAMYWYRQDPGQGLRLIYYSQIVNDFQKGDIAEGYSVSREKKESFPLTVTSAQKNPTAFYLCASSIDPDVGNQPQHFGDGTRLSIL.

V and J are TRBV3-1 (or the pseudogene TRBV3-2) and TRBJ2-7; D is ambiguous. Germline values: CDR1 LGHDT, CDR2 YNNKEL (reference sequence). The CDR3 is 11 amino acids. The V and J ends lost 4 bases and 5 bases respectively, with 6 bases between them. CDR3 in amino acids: CASSLADEQYF. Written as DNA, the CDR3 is TGTGCCAGCAGCCTAGCCGACGAGCAGTACTTC.

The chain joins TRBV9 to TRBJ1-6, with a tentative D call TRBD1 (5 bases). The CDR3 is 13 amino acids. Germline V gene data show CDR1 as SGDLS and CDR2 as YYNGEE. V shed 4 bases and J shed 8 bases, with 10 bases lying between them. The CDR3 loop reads CASSLQTDSPLHF. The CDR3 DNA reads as TGTGCCAGCAGCCTTCAGACAGATTCACCCCTCCACTTT.

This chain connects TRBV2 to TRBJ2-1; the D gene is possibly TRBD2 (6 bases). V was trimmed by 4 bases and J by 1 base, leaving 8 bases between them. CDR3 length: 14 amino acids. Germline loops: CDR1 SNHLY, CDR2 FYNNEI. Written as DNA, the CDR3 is TGTGCCAGCAGTGGACTAGGATCCTACAATGAGCAGTTCTTC. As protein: CASSGLGSYNEQFF.

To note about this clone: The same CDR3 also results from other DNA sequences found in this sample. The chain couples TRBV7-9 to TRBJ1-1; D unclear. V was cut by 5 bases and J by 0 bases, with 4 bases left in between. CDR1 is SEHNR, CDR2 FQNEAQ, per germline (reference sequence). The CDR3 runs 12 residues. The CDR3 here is CASSAMNTEAFF. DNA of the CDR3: TGTGCCAGCAGCGCCATGAACACTGAAGCTTTCTTT. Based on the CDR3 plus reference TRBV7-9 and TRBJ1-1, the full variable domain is DTGVSQNPRHKITKRGQNVTFRCDPISEHNRLYWYRQTLGQGPEFLTYFQNEAQLEKSRLLSDRFSAERPKGSFSTLEIQRTEQGDSAMYLCASSAMNTEAFFGQGTRLTVV.

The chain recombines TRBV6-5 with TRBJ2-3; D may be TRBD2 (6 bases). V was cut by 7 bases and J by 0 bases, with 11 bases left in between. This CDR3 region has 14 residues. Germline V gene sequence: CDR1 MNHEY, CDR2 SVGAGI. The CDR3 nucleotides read TGTGCCAGCAAAACGGAGGGTAGCACAGATACGCAGTATTTT. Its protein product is CASKTEGSTDTQYF.

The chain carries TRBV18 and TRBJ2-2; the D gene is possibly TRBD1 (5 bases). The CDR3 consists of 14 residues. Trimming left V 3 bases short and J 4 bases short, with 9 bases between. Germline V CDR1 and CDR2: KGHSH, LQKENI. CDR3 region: CASSPTVATGELFF. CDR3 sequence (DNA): TGTGCCAGCTCACCGACAGTTGCCACCGGGGAGCTGTTTTTT.

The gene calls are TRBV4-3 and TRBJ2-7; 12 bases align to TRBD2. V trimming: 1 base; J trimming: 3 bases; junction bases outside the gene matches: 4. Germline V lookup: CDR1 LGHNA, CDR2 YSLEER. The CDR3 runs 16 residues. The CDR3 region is CASSQALAGGYYEQYF. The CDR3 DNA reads TGCGCCAGCAGCCAAGCCCTAGCGGGGGGGTACTACGAGCAGTACTTC.

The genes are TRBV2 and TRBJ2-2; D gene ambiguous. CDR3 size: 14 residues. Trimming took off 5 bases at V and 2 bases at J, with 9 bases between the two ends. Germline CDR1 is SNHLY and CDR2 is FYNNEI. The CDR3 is CASSPGRNTGELFF. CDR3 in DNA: TGTGCCAGCAGTCCGGGTCGAAACACCGGGGAGCTGTTTTTT.

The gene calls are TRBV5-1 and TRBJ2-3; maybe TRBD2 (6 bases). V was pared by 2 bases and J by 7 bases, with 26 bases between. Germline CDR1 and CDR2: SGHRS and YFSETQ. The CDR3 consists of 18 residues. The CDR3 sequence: CASSLRSLGRGTENTQYF. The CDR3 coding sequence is TGCGCCAGCAGCTTAAGAAGCTTAGGACGGGGGACCGAAAATACGCAGTATTTT.

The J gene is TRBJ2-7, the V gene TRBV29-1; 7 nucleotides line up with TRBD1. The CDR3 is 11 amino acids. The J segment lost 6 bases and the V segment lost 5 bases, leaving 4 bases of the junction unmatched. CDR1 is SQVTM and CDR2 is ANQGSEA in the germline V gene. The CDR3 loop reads CSVTGVAEQYF. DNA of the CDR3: TGCAGCGTTACAGGGGTGGCCGAGCAGTACTTC.

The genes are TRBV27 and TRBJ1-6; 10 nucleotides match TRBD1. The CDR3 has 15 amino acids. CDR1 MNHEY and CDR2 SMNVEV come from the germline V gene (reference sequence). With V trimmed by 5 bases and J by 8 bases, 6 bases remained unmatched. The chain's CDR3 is CASSPRQGAHSPLHF. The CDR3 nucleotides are TGTGCCAGCAGTCCGAGACAGGGGGCCCATTCACCCCTCCACTTT.

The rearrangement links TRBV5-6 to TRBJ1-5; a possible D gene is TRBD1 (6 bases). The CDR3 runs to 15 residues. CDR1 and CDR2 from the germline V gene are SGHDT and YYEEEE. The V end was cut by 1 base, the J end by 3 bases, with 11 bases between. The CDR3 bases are TGTGCCAGCAGCTTGTATTCAGGGGTCAATCAGCCCCAGCATTTT. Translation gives CASSLYSGVNQPQHF.

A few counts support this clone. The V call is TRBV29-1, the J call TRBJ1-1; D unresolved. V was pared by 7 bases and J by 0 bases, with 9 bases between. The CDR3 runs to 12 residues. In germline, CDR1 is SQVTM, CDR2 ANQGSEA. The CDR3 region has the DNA TGCAGCGGCGGACGGTTGAACACTGAAGCTTTCTTT. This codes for CSGGRLNTEAFF.

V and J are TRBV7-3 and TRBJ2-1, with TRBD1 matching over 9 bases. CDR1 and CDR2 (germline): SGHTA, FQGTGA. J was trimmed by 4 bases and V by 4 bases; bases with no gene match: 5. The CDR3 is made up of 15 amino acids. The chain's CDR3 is CASSSTGTGYNEQFF. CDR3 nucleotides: TGTGCCAGCAGCTCCACCGGGACAGGGTACAATGAGCAGTTCTTC.

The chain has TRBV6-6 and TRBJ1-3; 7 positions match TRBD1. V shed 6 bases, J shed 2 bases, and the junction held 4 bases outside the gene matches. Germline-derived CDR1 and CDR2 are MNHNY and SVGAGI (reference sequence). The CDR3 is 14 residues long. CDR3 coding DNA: TGTGCCAGCAGCTTTACAGGGGCTGGAAACACCATATATTTT. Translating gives CASSFTGAGNTIYF.